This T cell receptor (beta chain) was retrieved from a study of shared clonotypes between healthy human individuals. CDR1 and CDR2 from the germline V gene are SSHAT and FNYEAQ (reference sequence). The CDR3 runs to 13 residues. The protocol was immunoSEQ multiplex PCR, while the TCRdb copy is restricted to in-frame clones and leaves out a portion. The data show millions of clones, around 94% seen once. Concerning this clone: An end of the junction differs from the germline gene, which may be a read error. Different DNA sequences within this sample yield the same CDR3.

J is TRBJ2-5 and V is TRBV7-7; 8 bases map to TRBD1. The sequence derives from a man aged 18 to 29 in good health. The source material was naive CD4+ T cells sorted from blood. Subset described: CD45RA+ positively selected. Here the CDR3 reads CASSLDRGETQYF. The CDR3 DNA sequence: TGTGCTAGCAGCTTAGACAGGGGAGAGACCCAGTACTTC.